What follows are 24 T cell receptor beta chains derived from one specimen sequenced in a study of human T cells and chemical hapten exposure (dated by TCRdb to about 2021). The label giving this sample's time point can be read as: patch test 1, 2 weeks after DPC sensitization. The treatment or condition tag for this specimen amounts to: therapeutic diphenylcyclopropenone sensitization with weekly scalp DPC. The method was RACE. Instrument used: NextSeq 500. The public reads were run again by TCRdb, first through fastp at Q25 and then through MiXCR, and only productive beta chains were kept. Each entry is one CDR3 protein sequence, shown with its most common DNA and genes. This sample has 300,000 to 350,000 distinct CDR3 sequences in its table, and roughly 6.9% of those were observed once. The ten largest clonotypes hold 7% to 10% of the sample. The source was whole blood, collected in connection with sensitization to the hapten diphenylcyclopropenone (DPC). These receptors were taken from a young woman with alopecia areata. Some clones in this sample may be carry-over from other donors' samples.

This clonotype showed up many times. V usage is TRBV6-2 or TRBV6-3 and J usage is TRBJ1-1; a possible D gene is TRBD1 (6 bases). In germline, CDR1 is MNHEY, CDR2 SVGEGT. Between the trimmed V and J ends, which lost 7 bases and 7 bases, there was a span of 19 bases. The CDR3 is 14 amino acids. CDR3 bases: TGTGCCAGCACCCAAGGCCCTTTACAGGGTGAAGCTTTCTTT. This translates into CASTQGPLQGEAFF.

This chain joins TRBV7-9 and TRBJ1-1; 7 bases are shared with TRBD1. The CDR3 has 11 amino acids. The junction had 6 bases not matched to a gene; V was cut back by 6 bases and J by 11 bases. Germline loops: CDR1 SEHNR, CDR2 FQNEAQ (reference sequence). In nucleotides, the CDR3 is TGTGCCAGCAGTGGACAGGTCGTGGCTTTCTTT. This encodes CASSGQVVAFF.

This clonotype has more than one count but fewer than ten. In nucleotides, the CDR3 is TGTGCCAGCAGCCAATCGACAGGGAAGGGCACTGAAGCTTTCTTT. This gives the protein CASSQSTGKGTEAFF. This chain joins TRBV4-2 and TRBJ1-1; the match to TRBD1 covers 7 bases. Trimming cost V 2 bases and J 4 bases; bases outside gene matches: 7. Germline V lookup: CDR1 LGHNA, CDR2 YNFKEQ. This CDR3 spans 15 amino acids.

This clonotype was found a few times. The chain combines TRBV3-1 with TRBJ1-1; no clear D. Looked up from germline, CDR1 is LGHDT and CDR2 is YNNKEL (reference sequence). Trimming took 4 bases from V and 5 from J, leaving 8 bases between them. This CDR3 spans 12 amino acids. In DNA, the CDR3 is TGTGCCAGCAGCCGAACGGTAACTGAAGCTTTCTTT. Protein sequence: CASSRTVTEAFF. Filled out from reference TRBV3-1 and TRBJ1-1, the complete variable domain reads DTAVSQTPKYLVTQMGNDKSIKCEQNLGHDTMYWYKQDSKKFLKIMFSYNNKELIINETVPNRFSPKSPDKAHLNLHINSLELGDSAVYFCASSRTVTEAFFGQGTRLTVV.

This clonotype has a count of ten or more. V gene TRBV27 combines with J gene TRBJ2-1, with 12 positions matching TRBD2. Germline V gene sequence: CDR1 MNHEY, CDR2 SMNVEV (reference sequence). The CDR3 loop spans 15 amino acids. The trim removed 5 bases at V and 5 bases at J, leaving 4 bases unmatched. The CDR3 loop is CASSLTSGGHNEQFF. CDR3 in DNA: TGTGCCAGCAGTCTAACTAGCGGGGGGCACAATGAGCAGTTCTTC.

For the CDR3, the DNA is TGTGCCAGCAGCCAAGAAGGTGCGGTTTCTAGCACAGATACGCAGTATTTT. It is translated as CASSQEGAVSSTDTQYF. The chain is built from TRBV4-2 and TRBJ2-3; the D is unclear. The CDR3 contains 17 residues. The germline V gene has CDR1 LGHNA and CDR2 YNFKEQ. Trimming stripped 0 bases from V and 0 bases from J, with 13 bases between.

Points on this clonotype: A much larger clonotype is one base distant, so this may be a read error. The J gene is TRBJ1-5, the V gene TRBV29-1, with TRBD1 matching over 8 bases. Germline assignment: CDR1 SQVTM and CDR2 ANQGSEA. The CDR3 length is 13 residues. Trimming removed 3 bases from V and 6 bases from J; junction bases left unmatched: 4. The CDR3 here is CSVDRQGIQPQHF. DNA for the CDR3: TGCAGCGTTGACCGACAGGGGATTCAGCCCCAGCATTTT.

This clonotype was counted a few times. This rearrangement joins TRBV4-1 to TRBJ2-1, with D unclear. The CDR3 length is 16 residues. The V end was cut by 1 base, the J end by 2 bases, with 12 bases between. CDR1 and CDR2 from the germline V gene are MGHRA and YSYEKL. The CDR3 loop reads CASSQAHGGAYNEQFF. CDR3 sequence (DNA): TGCGCCAGCAGCCAAGCTCACGGCGGAGCCTACAATGAGCAGTTCTTC.

This clonotype occurred a few times. The chain is built from TRBV7-2 and TRBJ1-1; D is uncertain. Germline V gene sequence: CDR1 SGHTA, CDR2 FQGNSA. Trimming stripped 5 bases from V and 7 bases from J, with 11 bases between. The CDR3 spans 12 residues. CDR3 region: CASSAYSFEAFF. DNA for the CDR3: TGTGCCAGCAGCGCCTACAGCTTTGAAGCTTTCTTT. The full variable domain, its missing parts supplied by reference TRBV7-2 and TRBJ1-1, is GAGVSQSPSNKVTEKGKDVELRCDPISGHTALYWYRQSLGQGLEFLIYFQGNSAPDKSGLPSDRFSAERTGGSVSTLTIQRTQQEDSAVYLCASSAYSFEAFFGQGTRLTVV.

V is TRBV4-3 and J is TRBJ1-5, with 8 bases matching TRBD1. The J segment lost 12 bases and the V segment lost 2 bases, leaving 6 bases of the junction unmatched. Germline CDR1 reads LGHNA; CDR2 reads YSLEER. This CDR3 region has 13 residues. CDR3 sequence reads: CASSQNRQGNQHF. CDR3 nucleotides: TGCGCCAGCAGCCAAAACCGACAGGGGAACCAGCATTTT.

This clonotype was recorded a few times. The chain combines TRBV10-2 with TRBJ1-1; maybe TRBD1 (5 bases). Looked up from germline, CDR1 is WSHSY and CDR2 is SAAADI. The CDR3 covers 14 residues. Between the trimmed V and J ends, which lost 11 bases and 5 bases, there was a span of 21 bases. This CDR3 reads CAARSNVGGTEAFF. CDR3 bases: TGCGCCGCCCGCTCTAACGTCGGGGGTACTGAAGCTTTCTTT.

In this sample, this clonotype turned up many times. CDR3 coding DNA: TGCAGCGTTGTAGGAGAGAGTGGGGCCAACGTCCTGACTTTC. This sequence encodes CSVVGESGANVLTF. The rearrangement links TRBV29-1 to TRBJ2-6; D is ambiguous. This CDR3 spans 14 amino acids. The V gene's germline CDR1 is SQVTM and CDR2 ANQGSEA. V shed 4 bases and J shed 3 bases, with 10 bases lying between them.

This clonotype occurred a few times. V and J are TRBV6-5 and TRBJ1-3, with 9 bases that match TRBD1. CDR1 is MNHEY and CDR2 is SVGAGI in the germline V gene. This CDR3 has 17 residues. The V gene end was trimmed by 2 bases and the J gene end by 4 bases; junction bases not matched to a gene: 9. CDR3 in amino acids: CASSYQPGQGTGNTIYF. The DNA of the CDR3 is TGTGCCAGCAGTTACCAACCGGGACAGGGAACAGGAAACACCATATATTTT.

This clonotype was detected ten times or more. The chain links TRBV27 to TRBJ2-6; the match to TRBD1 covers 9 bases. The CDR3 totals 18 residues. The junction had 8 bases not matched to a gene; V was cut back by 5 bases and J by 0 bases. Germline loops: CDR1 MNHEY, CDR2 SMNVEV (reference sequence). CDR3 nucleotides: TGTGCCAGCAGTGGCCGGGACAGGGAATACTCTGGGGCCAACGTCCTGACTTTC. Its translation is CASSGRDREYSGANVLTF.

This clonotype was counted ten times or more. The chain uses TRBV21-1 and TRBJ2-7; the table assigns TRBD1, which was not confirmed against the DNA. TRBV21-1 is termed a pseudogene. The CDR3 contains 15 residues. This chain's CDR3 is CASSGRVRPTREQYF. CDR3 DNA sequence: TGTGCCAGCAGCGGGCGGGTCCGCCCTACTAGGGAGCAGTACTTC.

This clonotype was observed many times. The gene calls are TRBV7-6 and TRBJ2-7; 7 bases are a match to TRBD1. V lost 4 bases to trimming and J lost 3 bases; unmatched junction nucleotides: 3. The germline CDR1 and CDR2 sequences are SGHVS and FNYEAQ. The CDR3 runs 13 residues. The CDR3 nucleotides are TGTGCCAGCAGCTCCGGGACAGACTACGAGCAGTACTTC. This encodes CASSSGTDYEQYF.

This clonotype was found a few times. V gene TRBV11-3 combines with J gene TRBJ2-3; D is uncertain. Trimming shortened V by 5 bases and J by 2 bases, and 11 bases separated the two germline ends. The CDR3 sequence is 14 residues long. CDR1 and CDR2 (germline): SGHNT, YENEEA. This CDR3 reads CASSPDMVTDTQYF. The CDR3, as DNA: TGTGCCAGCAGCCCGGATATGGTCACAGATACGCAGTATTTT.

This chain joins TRBV12-3 or TRBV12-4 and TRBJ1-5, with TRBD1 as a possible D gene (5 bases). Trimming removed 6 bases from V and 7 bases from J, with 19 bases in between. The CDR3 runs to 15 residues. The CDR3 DNA reads as TGTGCCAGCAGCCAGGGCCTCATAGCGGGCCAGCCCCAGCATTTT. This encodes CASSQGLIAGQPQHF.

This chain uses TRBV3-1 with TRBJ2-5; D remains ambiguous. Germline values: CDR1 LGHDT, CDR2 YNNKEL (reference sequence). CDR3 length equals 14 residues. V was cut by 0 bases and J by 0 bases, with 5 bases left in between. The CDR3 region has the DNA TGTGCCAGCAGCCAAGAAGACAACCAAGAGACCCAGTACTTC. Residues: CASSQEDNQETQYF.

This clonotype was seen many times. The chain has TRBV12-3 or TRBV12-4 and TRBJ2-2, with TRBD2 identical over 12 bases. The V and J ends lost 5 bases and 4 bases, in that order; junction bases with no gene match: 23. The CDR3 extends over 22 amino acids. The CDR3 DNA reads TGTGCCAGCAGTCCCCCTGATCGTCGGCCTAGCGGGGGGGCCGCAGGCACCGGGGAGCTGTTTTTT. Residues: CASSPPDRRPSGGAAGTGELFF.

This chain joins TRBV3-1 and TRBJ1-5, with D tentatively TRBD1 (5 bases). The CDR3 length is 15 residues. The germline V gene encodes CDR1 LGHDT and CDR2 YNNKEL (reference sequence). Trimming shortened V by 3 bases and J by 6 bases, and 15 bases separated the two germline ends. CDR3 sequence: CASSQKGLPGQPQHF. The CDR3 DNA follows: TGTGCCAGCAGCCAGAAGGGACTGCCGGGTCAGCCCCAGCATTTT.

This clonotype was picked up a small number of times. At one of its ends the junction is not consistent with the germline gene, which may arise from a read error. This sequence joins TRBV3-1 and TRBJ1-2; 9 bases line up with TRBD1. The CDR3 sequence is 14 residues long. CDR1 LGHDT and CDR2 YNNKEL come from the germline V gene (reference sequence). CDR3 coding DNA: TGTGCCAGCAGCTCCCGGGACAGGGTCTTTTTGTCCTACTTC. This encodes CASSSRDRVFLSYF. The full variable domain, completed using reference TRBV3-1 and TRBJ1-2, is DTAVSQTPKYLVTQMGNDKSIKCEQNLGHDTMYWYKQDSKKFLKIMFSYNNKELIINETVPNRFSPKSPDKAHLNLHINSLELGDSAVYFCASSSRDRVFLSYFGSGTRLTVV.

The rearrangement uses TRBV4-3 and TRBJ1-1, with no clear D. This CDR3 contains 15 residues. V lost 2 bases and J 0 bases, leaving 10 bases between the germline ends. Germline V gene data show CDR1 as LGHNA and CDR2 as YSLEER. CDR3 DNA: TGCGCCAGCAGCCAATATGGTGTATTGAACACTGAAGCTTTCTTT. Encoded protein: CASSQYGVLNTEAFF.

This clonotype appeared a few times. The V gene is TRBV6-2 or TRBV6-3, the J gene TRBJ1-5; TRBD1 aligns across 7 bases. Germline assignment: CDR1 MNHEY and CDR2 SVGEGT. V lost 0 bases and J lost 5; bases outside the gene matches: 22. The CDR3 contains 21 residues. The CDR3 spells CASSYSRLKGQSFIGDQPQHF. The CDR3 DNA sequence: TGTGCCAGCAGTTACTCAAGACTCAAGGGACAGAGCTTCATCGGGGATCAGCCCCAGCATTTT.